One sample yielded the 20 T cell receptor beta chains listed below, sequenced in a study of siplizumab effects on memory and regulatory T cells. TCRdb keeps only in-frame clones here, not all; method: immunoSEQ multiplex PCR. The sample lists tens of thousands of clones, less than 85% occurring once. What was sequenced was memory CD4+ T cells sorted from blood. These receptors all stem from a human donor in good health.

The J gene is TRBJ2-1, the V gene TRBV6-1; 8 bases agree with TRBD1. The junction had 8 bases not matched to a gene; V was cut back by 6 bases and J by 4 bases. The CDR3 is made up of 15 amino acids. CDR1 MNHNS and CDR2 SASEGT come from the germline V gene. CDR3 sequence (DNA): TGTGCCAGCAGCCTACAGGGGGGCATATACAATGAGCAGTTCTTC. It translates to CASSLQGGIYNEQFF.

J is TRBJ2-7 and V is TRBV2, with TRBD1 identical over 10 bases. This CDR3 comprises 11 residues. The V gene end was trimmed by 8 bases and the J gene end by 6 bases; junction bases not matched to a gene: 1. Germline V gene lookup returns CDR1 SNHLY and CDR2 FYNNEI. The CDR3 coding sequence is TGTGCCAGCGGGACAGGGGTCGAGCAGTACTTC. It is translated as CASGTGVEQYF. Filled out from reference TRBV2 and TRBJ2-7, the complete variable domain reads EPEVTQTPSHQVTQMGQEVILRCVPISNHLYFYWYRQILGQKVEFLVSFYNNEISEKSEIFDDQFSVERPDGSNFTLKIRSTKLEDSAMYFCASGTGVEQYFGPGTRLTVT.

A few counts support this clone. V gene TRBV2 combines with J gene TRBJ1-2; no clear D. This CDR3 is 13 amino acids long. Germline V CDR1 and CDR2: SNHLY, FYNNEI. The V end lost 1 base, the J end lost 10 bases, and 13 bases lay between the germline ends. The DNA of the CDR3 is TGTGCCAGCAGTGAAGACCTCTCCATGGCCTACACCTTC. Translated, it gives CASSEDLSMAYTF.

The chain has TRBV18 and TRBJ1-5; D remains ambiguous. CDR1 and CDR2 (germline): KGHSH, LQKENI. V gave up 2 bases and J gave up 7 bases, with 9 bases separating them. The CDR3 extends over 13 amino acids. CDR3 residues: CASSPEPGQPQHF. CDR3 coding DNA: TGTGCCAGCTCACCAGAACCGGGCCAGCCCCAGCATTTT.

This clone has more than one count but fewer than ten. The V gene is TRBV16, the J gene TRBJ1-1; D ambiguous. The germline gives CDR1 KGHSY, CDR2 FQNENV. V lost 8 bases, J lost 4 bases, and 14 bases lay in between. The CDR3 sequence is 13 residues long. The CDR3 protein is CASALRQTTEAFF. CDR3 bases: TGTGCCAGCGCCCTACGGCAAACCACTGAAGCTTTCTTT.

Written as DNA, the CDR3 is TGTGCCAGTAGTATAGGGGGCGCCTATGGCTACACCTTC. It translates to CASSIGGAYGYTF. The chain links TRBV19 to TRBJ1-2, with a tentative D call TRBD1 (5 bases). Between the trimmed V and J ends, which lost 1 base and 4 bases, there was a span of 7 bases. The CDR3 has 13 residues. CDR1 LNHDA and CDR2 SQIVND come from the germline V gene (reference sequence).

As DNA, the CDR3 is TGTGCCAGCTCACCAATGGGAACAGGGACTCTCTACGAGCAGTACTTC. Translating gives CASSPMGTGTLYEQYF. V gene TRBV18 combines with J gene TRBJ2-7; D may correspond to TRBD1 or TRBD2 (6 bases each). This CDR3 contains 16 residues. V shed 2 bases and J shed 3 bases, with 17 bases lying between them. Germline CDR1 KGHSH, CDR2 LQKENI.

The rearrangement links TRBV7-2 to TRBJ1-5, with 7 bases that match TRBD1. The CDR3 sequence is 15 residues long. Germline loops: CDR1 SGHTA, CDR2 FQGNSA. V was pared by 2 bases and J by 7 bases, with 8 bases of the junction left unmatched. The chain's CDR3 is CASSLTGDGGQPQHF. The CDR3 DNA follows: TGTGCCAGCAGCTTAACAGGGGACGGGGGGCAGCCCCAGCATTTT.

The V and J genes are TRBV11-3 and TRBJ2-6, with 9 nucleotides matching TRBD1. J lost 0 bases, V lost 5 bases, and 8 bases had no gene match. The germline V gene has CDR1 SGHNT and CDR2 YENEEA. The CDR3 runs 18 residues. The CDR3 region is CASSAGTGTSSGANVLTF. DNA of the CDR3: TGTGCCAGCAGCGCCGGGACAGGGACGAGCTCTGGGGCCAACGTCCTGACTTTC.

This clone appeared once. V gene TRBV7-3 combines with J gene TRBJ2-3; 9 bases align to TRBD2. Germline lookup yields CDR1 SGHTA and CDR2 FQGTGA. This CDR3 region has 14 residues. With 7 bases clipped from V and 4 bases from J, the junction kept 6 bases outside the gene matches. The CDR3 sequence is CASKRTSAADTQYF. The CDR3 nucleotides read TGTGCCAGCAAACGGACTAGCGCGGCAGATACGCAGTATTTT.

V is TRBV27 and J is TRBJ1-1, with TRBD1 matching 7 bases. The CDR3 has 13 amino acids. Trimming took 5 bases from V and 4 from J; bases not matched to a gene: 4. Germline-derived CDR1 and CDR2 are MNHEY and SMNVEV (reference sequence). In nucleotides, the CDR3 is TGTGCCAGCAGTACCCGACAGGGCACTGAAGCTTTCTTT. It codes for CASSTRQGTEAFF.

Written as DNA, the CDR3 is TGTGCCAGCAGCTTAGAGACGGAGGGTCAGCCCCAGCATTTT. This translates into CASSLETEGQPQHF. The rearrangement links TRBV7-9 to TRBJ1-5; D remains unclear. This CDR3 is 14 amino acids long. V was shortened by 1 base and J by 6 bases, with 10 bases between the two germline ends. The germline V gene encodes CDR1 SEHNR and CDR2 FQNEAQ (reference sequence).

V gene TRBV2 combines with J gene TRBJ2-3, with unresolved D. This CDR3 contains 14 residues. Per the germline V gene, CDR1 is SNHLY and CDR2 is FYNNEI. Trimming left V 2 bases short and J 5 bases short, with 11 bases between. The CDR3 DNA reads as TGTGCCAGCAGTGAAATAGGGTTCGAAGATACGCAGTATTTT. It translates to CASSEIGFEDTQYF.

The chain combines TRBV5-1 with TRBJ2-3; no reliable D call. The CDR3 is 15 residues long. The V gene's germline CDR1 is SGHRS and CDR2 YFSETQ. V was shortened by 3 bases and J by 1 base, with 12 bases between the two germline ends. CDR3 sequence reads: CASSSGYGGTDTQYF. CDR3 nucleotides: TGCGCCAGCAGCTCGGGCTACGGAGGCACAGATACGCAGTATTTT.

The rearrangement uses TRBV5-1 and TRBJ1-5; a weak D match, TRBD1 (5 bases). V lost 4 bases and J 7 bases, leaving 18 bases between the germline ends. CDR3 size: 15 residues. CDR1 is SGHRS and CDR2 is YFSETQ in the germline V gene. The CDR3 sequence is CASSLTIGGDQPQHF. DNA of the CDR3: TGCGCCAGCAGCCTGACCATCGGAGGGGACCAGCCCCAGCATTTT.

On this clone: Its ends do not fully match the called genes, so a read error is possible. Different DNA sequences within this sample yield the same CDR3. V usage is TRBV9 and J usage is TRBJ1-6; TRBD1 matches at 8 bases. The CDR3 extends over 14 amino acids. The germline CDR1 and CDR2 sequences are SGDLS and YYNGEE. The CDR3 reads CASSVGGQASPLHF. In nucleotides, the CDR3 is TGTGCCAGTAGCGTAGGGGGACAGGCTTCACCCCTCCACTTT.

V usage is TRBV6-5 and J usage is TRBJ2-1; D not certain. Germline V gene lookup returns CDR1 MNHEY and CDR2 SVGAGI. V was shortened by 2 bases and J by 0 bases, with 5 bases between the two germline ends. There are 14 residues in the CDR3. As DNA, the CDR3 is TGTGCCAGCAGTTACGACTCCTCCTACAATGAGCAGTTCTTC. Its translation: CASSYDSSYNEQFF.

The chain is built from TRBV5-8 and TRBJ2-1; tentatively, D is TRBD2 (6 bases). Trimming took off 1 base at V and 6 bases at J, with 17 bases between the two ends. CDR1 is SGHTS, CDR2 YDEGEE, per germline. The CDR3 runs to 16 residues. The CDR3 reads CASSLRAGPSTNEQFF. As DNA, the CDR3 is TGTGCCAGCAGCTTGCGGGCGGGACCCAGCACCAATGAGCAGTTCTTC. The complete variable domain, with remaining parts taken from reference TRBV5-8 and TRBJ2-1, reads EAGVTQSPTHLIKTRGQQATLRCSPISGHTSVYWYQQALGLGLQFLLWYDEGEERNRGNFPPRFSGRQFPNYSSELNVNALELEDSALYLCASSLRAGPSTNEQFFGPGTRLTVL.

The rearrangement uses TRBV27 and TRBJ1-2; D is possibly TRBD1 (5 bases). With 5 bases removed from V and 5 bases from J, the gap between germline ends came to 12 bases. Per the germline V gene, CDR1 is MNHEY and CDR2 is SMNVEV (reference sequence). The CDR3 is made up of 13 amino acids. The CDR3 DNA reads TGTGCCAGCAGTCTTCAGGGACCATATGGCTACACCTTC. Amino acid sequence: CASSLQGPYGYTF.

This chain uses TRBV2 with TRBJ1-1, with TRBD1 identical over 7 bases. From germline, CDR1 is SNHLY and CDR2 FYNNEI. The trim removed 5 bases at V and 1 base at J, leaving 4 bases unmatched. This CDR3 contains 14 residues. The chain's CDR3 is CASSYRGQNTEAFF. The CDR3 bases are TGTGCCAGCAGTTACAGGGGCCAGAACACTGAAGCTTTCTTT.